The 25 T cell receptor beta chains below were found in one sample sequenced in a study of cytomegalovirus exposure and HLA in healthy donors (dated by TCRdb to about 2017). Library preparation employed the immunoSEQ multiplex PCR assay. For the multiplex PCR, a mixture combining 60 forward primers for TCR Vbeta segments and 13 reverse primers for TCR Jbeta segments was used. The clones in this table, taken by TCRdb from immuneACCESS, are in-frame only. Not every clone is retained; where verified, under half of the shortfall comes from an unresolved V gene, and the cause of the rest is unknown. This sample is represented by roughly 120,000 clones; 70% to 80% of them were singletons. The ten largest clones add up to approximately 5% of the sample. Sequenced: PBMCs. These receptors were obtained from a woman aged 25 to 39 in good health and CMV-seropositive.

The V gene is TRBV19, the J gene TRBJ2-1; perhaps TRBD2 as D (6 bases). CDR3 size: 16 residues. The V end lost 5 bases, the J end lost 0 bases, and 14 bases lay between the germline ends. Germline V CDR1 and CDR2: LNHDA, SQIVND (reference sequence). This CDR3 reads CASSPKRASSYNEQFF. The DNA for the CDR3 is TGTGCCAGTAGTCCCAAGCGGGCGAGCTCCTACAATGAGCAGTTCTTC.

V gene TRBV27 combines with J gene TRBJ1-2, with D possibly TRBD1 on 5 matching bases. The CDR3 sequence is 15 residues long. Trimming removed 4 bases at V and 8 bases at J, with 20 bases between. The V gene's germline CDR1 is MNHEY and CDR2 SMNVEV (reference sequence). CDR3 nucleotide sequence: TGTGCCAGCAGTTCCCTCGGAGGGGTTGGAGAGGGCTACACCTTC. Translated, it gives CASSSLGGVGEGYTF.

The chain uses TRBV7-3 and TRBJ2-3; D unclear. Trimming stripped 0 bases from V and 3 bases from J, with 13 bases between. Germline values: CDR1 SGHTA, CDR2 FQGTGA. The CDR3 runs to 16 residues. This CDR3 reads CASSLTPSGLTDTQYF. In DNA form, the CDR3 reads TGTGCCAGCAGCTTAACGCCATCCGGTCTTACAGATACGCAGTATTTT.

Notes on this clone: Germline is not matched at one junction end, which may reflect a read error. The V gene is TRBV7-9, the J gene TRBJ2-7; TRBD2 aligns across 8 bases. CDR1 SEHNR and CDR2 FQNEAQ come from the germline V gene (reference sequence). The CDR3 covers 13 residues. CDR3 sequence: CSSHPSGSYEQYF. CDR3 bases: TGTTCCAGCCACCCCAGCGGGAGCTACGAGCAGTACTTC.

The V and J genes are TRBV19 and TRBJ2-1, with 11 bases fitting TRBD1. J gave up 4 bases and V 5 bases, and 4 bases lay outside the gene matches. This CDR3 is built from 15 residues. From germline, CDR1 is LNHDA and CDR2 SQIVND (reference sequence). In DNA, the CDR3 is TGTGCCAGTAGTCCCGGACAGGGGGCTTACAATGAGCAGTTCTTC. This encodes CASSPGQGAYNEQFF. The variable domain in full, completed from reference TRBV19 and TRBJ2-1, reads DGGITQSPKYLFRKEGQNVTLSCEQNLNHDAMYWYRQDPGQGLRLIYYSQIVNDFQKGDIAEGYSVSREKKESFPLTVTSAQKNPTAFYLCASSPGQGAYNEQFFGPGTRLTVL.

The chain joins TRBV19 to TRBJ1-2; no reliable D call. The CDR3 totals 18 residues. The germline V and J ends were trimmed by 7 bases and 4 bases, with 28 bases remaining between them. Germline-derived CDR1 and CDR2 are LNHDA and SQIVND (reference sequence). CDR3 nucleotides: TGTGCCAGTACCCTCTCCAGCGGGAAATTTGGGCCGAGCTATGGCTACACCTTC. Translating gives CASTLSSGKFGPSYGYTF.

The chain has TRBV5-6 and TRBJ2-4; 8 bases are a match to TRBD1. There are 14 residues in the CDR3. CDR1 and CDR2 from the germline V gene are SGHDT and YYEEEE. Trimming cost V 5 bases and J 0 bases; bases outside gene matches: 1. The CDR3 reads CASSGTGAKNIQYF. CDR3 nucleotides: TGTGCCAGCAGTGGGACAGGAGCCAAAAACATTCAGTACTTC.

The gene calls are TRBV19 and TRBJ2-7; TRBD1 agrees at 7 bases. V was clipped by 6 bases and J by 11 bases; unmatched bases: 13. The CDR3 has 13 residues. CDR1 is LNHDA, CDR2 SQIVND, per germline (reference sequence). CDR3 nucleotides: TGTGCCAGTAGCCAGACCACGACAGGGAATGAGTACTTC. It specifies CASSQTTTGNEYF.

The genes are TRBV2 and TRBJ1-1, with D perhaps matching TRBD1 (5 bases). CDR1 and CDR2 from the germline V gene are SNHLY and FYNNEI. The length of the CDR3 is 13 residues. The germline V and J ends were trimmed by 4 bases and 4 bases, with 10 bases remaining between them. The CDR3 coding sequence is TGTGCCAGCAGTGGGGGGGTTCGCACTGAAGCTTTCTTT. The encoded protein is CASSGGVRTEAFF.

The V and J genes are TRBV19 and TRBJ2-1, with 8 positions matching TRBD1. J lost 6 bases, V lost 1 base, and 2 bases had no gene match. The V gene's germline CDR1 is LNHDA and CDR2 SQIVND (reference sequence). CDR3 length: 14 residues. In nucleotides, the CDR3 is TGTGCCAGTAGTATAGGGGGACAGGCCAATGAGCAGTTCTTC. Protein product: CASSIGGQANEQFF.

The chain uses TRBV27 and TRBJ2-5, with D unclear. Germline loops: CDR1 MNHEY, CDR2 SMNVEV (reference sequence). The CDR3 sequence is 11 residues long. V was cut by 6 bases and J by 7 bases, with 9 bases left in between. The CDR3 nucleotides read TGTGCCAGCAGATCACCCAGGACCCAGTACTTC. This encodes CASRSPRTQYF.

This clone appeared a few times. The chain is built from TRBV7-9 and TRBJ2-7; a possible D gene is TRBD2 (5 bases). Germline V gene sequence: CDR1 SEHNR, CDR2 FQNEAQ (reference sequence). The CDR3 consists of 15 residues. V gave up 1 base and J gave up 9 bases, with 19 bases separating them. The DNA for the CDR3 is TGTGCCAGCAGCTTAGAGAATGAGGGATCCTGGGGGCAGTACTTC. This encodes CASSLENEGSWGQYF.

The chain combines TRBV10-3 with TRBJ2-5; D is possibly TRBD2 (6 bases). V lost 4 bases and J lost 4, with 10 bases in between. Germline values: CDR1 ENHRY, CDR2 SYGVKD. The CDR3 spans 13 residues. CDR3 nucleotides: TGTGCCATCAGTGGTCGGGGGTTAGAGACCCAGTACTTC. It specifies CAISGRGLETQYF.

A single count supports this clone. The chain carries TRBV5-5 and TRBJ1-1; weak D call: TRBD1 (5 bases). CDR3 length: 14 residues. V lost 2 bases to trimming and J lost 7 bases, with 15 bases between them. Germline CDR1 reads SGHKS; CDR2 reads YYEKEE (reference sequence). The CDR3 sequence: CASSFDDYGGEAFF. CDR3 DNA sequence: TGTGCCAGCAGCTTTGACGATTACGGGGGTGAAGCTTTCTTT.

This clone was counted between two and nine times. This sequence joins TRBV4-1 and TRBJ1-1; a weak D match, TRBD1 (5 bases). The CDR3 loop spans 14 amino acids. V lost 1 base, J lost 3 bases, and 9 bases lay in between. The germline gives CDR1 MGHRA, CDR2 YSYEKL. The CDR3: CASSQVQGYTEAFF. DNA of the CDR3: TGCGCCAGCAGCCAAGTTCAGGGCTACACTGAAGCTTTCTTT.

This rearrangement joins TRBV10-3 to TRBJ2-7; 13 bases are shared with TRBD2. Trimming at V came to 1 base and at J to 0 bases, leaving 6 bases not matched to a gene. CDR1 is ENHRY, CDR2 SYGVKD, per germline. The CDR3 runs to 18 residues. The DNA for the CDR3 is TGTGCCATCAGTGAGTGGGGACTAGCGGGGACCCTCTCCTACGAGCAGTACTTC. Protein sequence: CAISEWGLAGTLSYEQYF.

The chain is built from TRBV5-1 and TRBJ1-4; 7 bases agree with TRBD1. Germline V gene data show CDR1 as SGHRS and CDR2 as YFSETQ. The CDR3 extends over 16 amino acids. With 7 bases clipped from V and 0 bases from J, the junction kept 9 bases outside the gene matches. The CDR3 nucleotides are TGCGCCAGCTCTTTAACAGGGGAGGCAACTAATGAAAAACTGTTTTTT. This sequence encodes CASSLTGEATNEKLFF.

The gene calls are TRBV27 and TRBJ2-1; the D gene is possibly TRBD2 (6 bases). Germline CDR1 is MNHEY and CDR2 is SMNVEV (reference sequence). The CDR3 totals 17 residues. Trimming cost V 2 bases and J 7 bases, with 21 bases left between them. The CDR3 sequence is CASSLRGSPGLSNEQFF. The CDR3 DNA is TGTGCCAGCAGTTTAAGGGGTTCGCCGGGACTGTCAAATGAGCAGTTCTTC.

V gene TRBV11-3 combines with J gene TRBJ2-7, with D possibly TRBD2 on 5 matching bases. The germline V gene encodes CDR1 SGHNT and CDR2 YENEEA. The V gene lost 1 base and the J gene lost 7 bases, with 8 bases spanning the gap. This CDR3 has 12 residues. Here the CDR3 DNA reads TGTGCCAGCAGCTTAGCGGGGAAGGAGCAGTACTTC. Translating gives CASSLAGKEQYF.

J is TRBJ2-1 and V is TRBV11-3, with 15 bases aligning to TRBD2. V gave up 4 bases and J gave up 10 bases; unmatched junction bases: 5. CDR3 length: 15 residues. Per the germline V gene, CDR1 is SGHNT and CDR2 is YENEEA. CDR3 region: CASSSGLAGGWEQFF. The DNA for the CDR3 is TGTGCCAGCAGCTCGGGACTAGCGGGGGGTTGGGAGCAGTTCTTC.

The sample holds a few counts of this clone. The chain combines TRBV25-1 with TRBJ2-7; tentatively, D is TRBD1 (6 bases). V was cut by 3 bases and J by 2 bases, with 8 bases left in between. In germline, CDR1 is MGHDK, CDR2 SYGVNS. The CDR3 extends over 13 amino acids. This chain's CDR3 is CASSDGTTYEQYF. CDR3 coding DNA: TGTGCCAGCAGTGACGGGACAACCTACGAGCAGTACTTC.

This chain uses TRBV9 with TRBJ2-7, with 7 positions matching TRBD2. The CDR3 is 16 residues long. In germline, CDR1 is SGDLS, CDR2 YYNGEE. J lost 3 bases, V lost 0 bases, and 9 bases had no gene match. For the CDR3, the DNA is TGTGCCAGCAGCGTAGGGGGGGAACTAGCGTACTACGAGCAGTACTTC. Translation: CASSVGGELAYYEQYF.

This rearrangement joins TRBV6-5 to TRBJ1-1; D gene uncertain. This CDR3 region has 15 residues. In germline, CDR1 is MNHEY, CDR2 SVGAGI. Trimming removed 0 bases from V and 0 bases from J, with 8 bases in between. The CDR3 loop is CASSYSVIVNTEAFF. Here the CDR3 DNA reads TGTGCCAGCAGTTACTCCGTAATTGTGAACACTGAAGCTTTCTTT.

This clone is a singleton in its sample. The rearrangement links TRBV30 to TRBJ1-3; TRBD1 agrees at 7 bases. The CDR3 is 14 amino acids. J lost 7 bases, V lost 0 bases, and 6 bases had no gene match. Germline V lookup: CDR1 GTSNPN, CDR2 SVGIG (reference sequence). The CDR3, as DNA: TGTGCCTGGAGTGTGGGTCAGGGGGTGAACACCATATATTTT. Protein product: CAWSVGQGVNTIYF.

The rearrangement links TRBV4-2 to TRBJ2-3, with 12 bases lining up with TRBD2. This CDR3 is built from 15 residues. With 8 bases clipped from V and 3 bases from J, the junction kept 6 bases outside the gene matches. Germline values: CDR1 LGHNA, CDR2 YNFKEQ. The CDR3 spells CASSWGTSGTDTQYF. The CDR3 DNA follows: TGTGCCAGCTCCTGGGGGACTAGCGGGACAGATACGCAGTATTTT.